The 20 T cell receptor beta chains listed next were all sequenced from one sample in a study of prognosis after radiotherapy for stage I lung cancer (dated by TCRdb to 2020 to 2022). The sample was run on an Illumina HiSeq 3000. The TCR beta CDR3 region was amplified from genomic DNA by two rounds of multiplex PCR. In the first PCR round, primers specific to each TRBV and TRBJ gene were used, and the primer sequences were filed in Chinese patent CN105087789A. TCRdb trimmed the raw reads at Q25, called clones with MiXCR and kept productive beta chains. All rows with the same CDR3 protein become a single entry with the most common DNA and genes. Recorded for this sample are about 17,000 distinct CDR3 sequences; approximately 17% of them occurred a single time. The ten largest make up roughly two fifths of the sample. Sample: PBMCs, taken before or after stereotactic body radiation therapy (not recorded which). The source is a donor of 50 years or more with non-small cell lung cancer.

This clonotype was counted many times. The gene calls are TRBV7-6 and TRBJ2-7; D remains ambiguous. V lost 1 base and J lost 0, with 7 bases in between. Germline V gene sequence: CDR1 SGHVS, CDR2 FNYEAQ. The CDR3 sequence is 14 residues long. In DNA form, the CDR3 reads TGTGCCAGCAGCTTAGAATTTATCTCCTACGAGCAGTACTTC. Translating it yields CASSLEFISYEQYF.

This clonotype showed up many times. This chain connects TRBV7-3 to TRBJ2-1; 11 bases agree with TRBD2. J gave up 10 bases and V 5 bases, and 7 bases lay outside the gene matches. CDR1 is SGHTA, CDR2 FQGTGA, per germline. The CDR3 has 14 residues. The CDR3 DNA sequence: TGTGCCAGCAGCCCCATAGCGGGGGGGCTCGAGCAGTTCTTC. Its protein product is CASSPIAGGLEQFF. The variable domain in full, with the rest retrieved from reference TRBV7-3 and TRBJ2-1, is GAGVSQTPSNKVTEKGKYVELRCDPISGHTALYWYRQSLGQGPEFLIYFQGTGAADDSGLPNDRFFAVRPEGSVSTLKIQRTERGDSAVYLCASSPIAGGLEQFFGPGTRLTVL.

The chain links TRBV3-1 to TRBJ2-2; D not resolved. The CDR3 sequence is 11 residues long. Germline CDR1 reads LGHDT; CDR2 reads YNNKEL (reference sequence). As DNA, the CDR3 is TGTACCAACAGCCTGACCAGGGAGCTGTTTTTT. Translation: CTNSLTRELFF.

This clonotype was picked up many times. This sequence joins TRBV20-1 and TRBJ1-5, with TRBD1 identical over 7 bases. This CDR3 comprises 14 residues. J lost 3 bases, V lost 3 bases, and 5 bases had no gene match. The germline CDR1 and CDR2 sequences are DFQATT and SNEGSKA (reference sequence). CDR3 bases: TGCAGTGCTAGTGAGGGGGCGGACAATCAGCCCCAGCATTTT. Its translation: CSASEGADNQPQHF.

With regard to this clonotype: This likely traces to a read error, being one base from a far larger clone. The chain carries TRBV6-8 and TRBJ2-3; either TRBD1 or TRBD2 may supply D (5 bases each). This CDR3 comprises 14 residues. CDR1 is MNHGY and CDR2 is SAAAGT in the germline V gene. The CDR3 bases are TGTGTCAGCAGGGATTCCGGGGGCACAGATACGCAGTATTTT. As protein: CVSRDSGGTDTQYF.

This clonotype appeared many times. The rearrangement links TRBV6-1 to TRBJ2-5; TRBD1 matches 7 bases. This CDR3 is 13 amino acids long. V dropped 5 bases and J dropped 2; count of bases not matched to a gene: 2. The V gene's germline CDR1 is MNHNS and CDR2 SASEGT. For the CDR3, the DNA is TGTGCCAGCAGTCCGGGACAGCAAGAGACCCAGTACTTC. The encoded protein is CASSPGQQETQYF.

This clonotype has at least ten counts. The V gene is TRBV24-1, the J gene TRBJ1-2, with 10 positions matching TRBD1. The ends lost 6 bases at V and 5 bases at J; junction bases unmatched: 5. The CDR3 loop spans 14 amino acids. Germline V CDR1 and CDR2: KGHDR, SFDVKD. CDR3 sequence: CATSPRQGAYGYTF. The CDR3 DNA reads TGTGCCACCAGTCCTCGACAGGGGGCGTATGGCTACACCTTC.

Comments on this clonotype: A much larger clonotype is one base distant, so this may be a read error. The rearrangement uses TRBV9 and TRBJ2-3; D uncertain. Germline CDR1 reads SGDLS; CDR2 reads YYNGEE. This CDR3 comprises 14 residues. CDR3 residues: CAGSAPSAGDTQYF. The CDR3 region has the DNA TGTGCCGGCAGCGCCCCGTCCGCTGGAGATACGCAGTATTTT.

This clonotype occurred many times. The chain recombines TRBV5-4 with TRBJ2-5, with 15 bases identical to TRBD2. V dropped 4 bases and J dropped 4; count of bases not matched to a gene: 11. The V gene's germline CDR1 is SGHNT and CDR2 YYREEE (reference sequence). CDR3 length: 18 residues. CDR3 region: CASSQGLAGGPRLETQYF. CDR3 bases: TGTGCCAGCAGCCAAGGACTAGCGGGGGGGCCGAGGCTAGAGACCCAGTACTTC.

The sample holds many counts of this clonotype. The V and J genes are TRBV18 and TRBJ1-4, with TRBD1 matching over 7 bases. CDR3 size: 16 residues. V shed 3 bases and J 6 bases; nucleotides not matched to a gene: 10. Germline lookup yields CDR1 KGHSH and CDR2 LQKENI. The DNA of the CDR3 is TGTGCCAGCTCACCGACCGGACAGGCGGGAGATGAAAAACTGTTTTTT. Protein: CASSPTGQAGDEKLFF.

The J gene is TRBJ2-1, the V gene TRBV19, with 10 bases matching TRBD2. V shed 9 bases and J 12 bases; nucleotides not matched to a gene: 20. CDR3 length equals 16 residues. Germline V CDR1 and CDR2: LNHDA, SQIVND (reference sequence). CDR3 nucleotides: TGTGCCAGCAGCCGGGCTAGCGGGGGCCCCGGGCGGGGGCAGTTCTTC. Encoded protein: CASSRASGGPGRGQFF.

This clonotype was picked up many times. The CDR3 here is CASSQGGNSYEQYF. As DNA, the CDR3 is TGTGCCAGCAGCCAAGGCGGTAACTCCTACGAGCAGTACTTC. The chain recombines TRBV3-1 with TRBJ2-7; no firm D call. V was clipped by 1 base and J by 0 bases, with 7 bases between them. CDR3 length: 14 amino acids. Germline CDR1 and CDR2: LGHDT and YNNKEL (reference sequence).

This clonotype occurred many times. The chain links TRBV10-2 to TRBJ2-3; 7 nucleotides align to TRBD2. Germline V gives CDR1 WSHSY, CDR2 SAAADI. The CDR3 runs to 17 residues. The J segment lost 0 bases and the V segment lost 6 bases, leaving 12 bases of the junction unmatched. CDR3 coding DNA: TGCGCCAGCAGAGGTTCAGTTCGGGGAGGGAGCACAGATACGCAGTATTTT. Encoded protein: CASRGSVRGGSTDTQYF.

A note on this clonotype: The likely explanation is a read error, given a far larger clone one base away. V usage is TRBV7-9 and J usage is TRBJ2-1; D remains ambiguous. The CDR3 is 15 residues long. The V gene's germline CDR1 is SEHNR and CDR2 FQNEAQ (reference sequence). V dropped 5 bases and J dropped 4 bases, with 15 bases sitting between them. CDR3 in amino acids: CASSPRVGFYNEQFF. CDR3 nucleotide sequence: TGTGCCAGCAGCCCAAGGGTGGGGTTTTACAATGAGCAGTTCTTC.

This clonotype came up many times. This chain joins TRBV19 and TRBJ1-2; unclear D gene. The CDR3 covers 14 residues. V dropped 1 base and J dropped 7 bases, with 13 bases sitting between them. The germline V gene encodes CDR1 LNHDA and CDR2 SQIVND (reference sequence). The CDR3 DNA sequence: TGTGCCAGTAGTATAGGGGTAAATTTCCGTGGCTACACCTTC. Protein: CASSIGVNFRGYTF. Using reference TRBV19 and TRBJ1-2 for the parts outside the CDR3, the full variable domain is DGGITQSPKYLFRKEGQNVTLSCEQNLNHDAMYWYRQDPGQGLRLIYYSQIVNDFQKGDIAEGYSVSREKKESFPLTVTSAQKNPTAFYLCASSIGVNFRGYTFGSGTRLTVV.

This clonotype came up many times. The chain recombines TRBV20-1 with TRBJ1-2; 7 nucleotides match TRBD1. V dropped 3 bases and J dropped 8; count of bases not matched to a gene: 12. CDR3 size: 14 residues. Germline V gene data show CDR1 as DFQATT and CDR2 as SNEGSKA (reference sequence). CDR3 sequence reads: CSARGQFDAGGYTF. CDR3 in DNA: TGCAGTGCTAGGGGACAGTTCGACGCCGGAGGCTACACCTTC.

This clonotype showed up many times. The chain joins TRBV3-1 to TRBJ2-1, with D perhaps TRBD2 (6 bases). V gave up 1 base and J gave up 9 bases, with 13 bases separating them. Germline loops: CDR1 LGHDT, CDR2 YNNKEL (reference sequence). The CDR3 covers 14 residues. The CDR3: CASSQGSLAFEQFF. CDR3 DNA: TGTGCCAGCAGCCAAGGTTCACTAGCATTTGAGCAGTTCTTC.

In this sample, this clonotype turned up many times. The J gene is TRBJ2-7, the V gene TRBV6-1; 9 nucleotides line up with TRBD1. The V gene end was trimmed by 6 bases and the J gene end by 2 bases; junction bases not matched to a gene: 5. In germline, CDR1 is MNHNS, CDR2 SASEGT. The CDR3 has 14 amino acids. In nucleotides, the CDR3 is TGTGCCAGCAGATGGACAGGGGCCACCTACGAGCAGTACTTC. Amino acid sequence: CASRWTGATYEQYF.

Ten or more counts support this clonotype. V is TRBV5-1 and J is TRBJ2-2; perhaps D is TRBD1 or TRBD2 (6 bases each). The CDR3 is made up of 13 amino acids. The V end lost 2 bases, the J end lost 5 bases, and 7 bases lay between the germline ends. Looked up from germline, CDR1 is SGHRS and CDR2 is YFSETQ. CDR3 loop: CASSLGGTGELFF. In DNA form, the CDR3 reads TGCGCCAGCAGCTTAGGGGGGACCGGGGAGCTGTTTTTT.

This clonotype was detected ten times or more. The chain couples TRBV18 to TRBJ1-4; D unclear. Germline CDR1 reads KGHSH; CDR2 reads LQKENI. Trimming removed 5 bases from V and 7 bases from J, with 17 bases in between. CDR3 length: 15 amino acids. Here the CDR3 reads CASSESLGSSEKLFF. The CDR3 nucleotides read TGTGCCAGCTCAGAATCTTTGGGTTCTTCTGAAAAACTGTTTTTT.